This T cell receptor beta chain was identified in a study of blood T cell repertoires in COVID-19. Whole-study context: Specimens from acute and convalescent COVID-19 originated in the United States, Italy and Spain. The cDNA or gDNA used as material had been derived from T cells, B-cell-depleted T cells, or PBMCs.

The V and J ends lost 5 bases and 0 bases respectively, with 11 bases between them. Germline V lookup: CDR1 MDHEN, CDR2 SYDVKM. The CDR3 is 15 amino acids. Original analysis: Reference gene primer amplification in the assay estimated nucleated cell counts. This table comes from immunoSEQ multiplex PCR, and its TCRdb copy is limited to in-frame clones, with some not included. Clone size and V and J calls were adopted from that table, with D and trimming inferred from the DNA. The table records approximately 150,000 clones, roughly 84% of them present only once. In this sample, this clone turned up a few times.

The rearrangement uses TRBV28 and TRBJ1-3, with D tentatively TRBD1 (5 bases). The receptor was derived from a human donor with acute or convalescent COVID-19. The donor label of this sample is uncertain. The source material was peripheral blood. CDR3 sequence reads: CASSPTGHSGNTIYF. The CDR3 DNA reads TGTGCCAGCAGTCCCACAGGCCACTCTGGAAACACCATATATTTT.